This TCR beta chain was observed in a study of regulatory T cells in long-lasting Graves disease. CDR3 length: 15 amino acids. In germline, CDR1 is SGHRS, CDR2 YFSETQ. Trimming took 7 bases from V and 2 from J, leaving 19 bases between them. Relying on iRepertoire HTBI primers and Arm-PCR of CDR3 regions, the team built TCR beta libraries. Each CDR3 protein gets one entry after TCRdb re-called the multiplex PCR reads with MiXCR. This sample has fewer than 500,000 distinct CDR3 sequences, with 15% to 20% found just once. Findings and limits, study-wide: With persistent disease, TRBV28, TRBJ1-2 and TRBJ2-5 were the favored segments.

About this clonotype: The antigen is unknown.

The time point is: newly diagnosed GD, antithyroid drugs for less than 3 months. PBMCs were the source of the RNA used for TCR sequencing. The same sample was also used in a study of T cells in Graves' hyperthyroidism and ophthalmopathy. In that study: Within blood appeared most thyroid clonotypes that had expanded above 0.001.

The chain recombines TRBV5-1 with TRBJ2-7; a weak D match, TRBD2 (7 bases). This sequence originates from a man in his forties with Graves disease. This sample comprised peripheral blood mononuclear cells (PBMCs), obtained at new diagnosis, from a patient treated with antithyroid drugs. The CDR3 protein is CASLPGASGAYEQYF. The DNA for the CDR3 is TGCGCCAGCCTCCCGGGGGCTAGCGGAGCCTACGAGCAGTACTTC.